These 8 T cell receptor beta chains share one sample of origin, sequenced in a study of tumor-infiltrating lymphocytes in primary liver carcinoma. The study co-extracted DNA and RNA from 20-30 mg of unsorted bulk tissue. Total RNA (around 0.45 ug) served as template for TCR beta cDNA synthesis primed by a constant-region primer. The TCR beta library was amplified through three nested multiplex PCR rounds in a modified ARM-PCR procedure. TRBV1-TRBV30 forward primers and a C-beta reverse primer were used in the first two PCR rounds, which each ran for about 9 cycles. TCRdb independently ran MiXCR on the multiplex PCR reads; one entry per CDR3 protein. This table has roughly 50,000 distinct CDR3 sequences, over 70% appearing once. The sequenced sample consisted of liver tumor tissue from sampling region 2. The subset here: tumor region T2, inferior pole. The receptors were gathered from a man aged 35-49 years with primary liver carcinoma and hepatitis B virus infection.

This clonotype appeared once. A junction end diverges from the germline sequence, so it may reflect a read error. This chain connects TRBV6-4 to TRBJ2-1; 8 bases align to TRBD1. The CDR3 is 14 amino acids. Germline V gene lookup returns CDR1 MRHNA and CDR2 SNTAGT. For the CDR3, the DNA is TGTGCCGGCAAACCGGGACAGGACTTCAATGAGCGGTTCTTC. This sequence encodes CAGKPGQDFNERFF.

This clonotype was counted ten times or more. This sequence joins TRBV28 and TRBJ2-5; no reliable D call. There are 12 residues in the CDR3. V gave up 3 bases and J gave up 5 bases, with 7 bases separating them. Germline V gene data show CDR1 as MDHEN and CDR2 as SYDVKM. CDR3 DNA: TGTGCCAGCAGTTTCAGACGGGAGACCCAGTACTTC. Its protein product is CASSFRRETQYF.

As regards this clonotype: The germline gene is not matched at one end of the junction; a read error may be the cause. The J gene is TRBJ2-7, the V gene TRBV7-8; 9 bases are a match to TRBD2. CDR1 and CDR2 from the germline V gene are SGHVS and FQNEAQ. The CDR3 extends over 17 amino acids. The CDR3 spells CVSSLGPRREGPYEQYF. The CDR3 coding sequence is TGTGTCAGCAGCTTGGGGCCGAGGCGGGAGGGTCCCTATGAGCAGTACTTC.

This clonotype was seen only a few times. V and J are TRBV21-1 and TRBJ1-2. TRBV21-1 has pseudogene status. The length of the CDR3 is 13 residues. CDR3: CASSYRATYGYTF. The DNA of the CDR3 is TGTGCCAGCAGCTATCGGGCTACCTATGGCTACACCTTC.

Notes on this clonotype: A read error may explain this, as a much larger clone is one base away. V is TRBV10-3 and J is TRBJ2-2; possibly TRBD2 for D (6 bases). Trimming stripped 10 bases from V and 7 bases from J, with 16 bases between. CDR1 is ENHRY, CDR2 SYGVKD, per germline. The CDR3 has 13 residues. CDR3 sequence (DNA): TGTGCCACCAGCCCGACGGAGGGCGGGGAGCTGTTTTTT. Protein sequence: CATSPTEGGELFF.

This clonotype was recorded at least ten times. This rearrangement joins TRBV4-1 to TRBJ2-7; D unclear. There are 14 residues in the CDR3. With 1 base removed from V and 0 bases from J, the gap between germline ends came to 7 bases. Germline CDR1 reads MGHRA; CDR2 reads YSYEKL. The CDR3 region has the DNA TGCGCCAGCAGCCAAGGGCACGACTCCTACGAGCAGTACTTC. It codes for CASSQGHDSYEQYF.

The V gene is TRBV20-1, the J gene TRBJ2-3; 13 bases line up with TRBD2. V gave up 7 bases and J gave up 4 bases; unmatched junction bases: 5. This CDR3 has 14 amino acids. The V gene's germline CDR1 is DFQATT and CDR2 SNEGSKA (reference sequence). CDR3 residues: CSVQTSGRADTQYF. As DNA, the CDR3 is TGCAGTGTGCAAACTAGCGGGAGGGCAGATACGCAGTATTTT.

Concerning this clonotype: A junction boundary mismatches the germline segment, possibly from a read error. The chain couples TRBV11-2 to TRBJ2-3, with D perhaps being TRBD1 or TRBD2 (6 bases each). Germline-derived CDR1 and CDR2 are SGHAT and FQNNGV. The CDR3 has 14 residues. CDR3 sequence: CAGEARGPADTKYF. DNA of the CDR3: TGTGCCGGAGAGGCACGGGGGCCCGCAGATACGAAGTATTTT.